The text below deals with one T cell receptor beta chain. What it recognizes is unknown. Extracted RNA was reverse transcribed into cDNA, the sequencing template. The repertoire was sequenced with immunoSEQ multiplex PCR; TCRdb's copy has only in-frame clones and lacks some. This sample carries roughly 130,000 clones, roughly three fifths of them seen once, and the ten largest clones take roughly 4.8%. This specimen belongs to a study of CD8+ T cells in alopecia areata. Punch biopsies of lesional scalp, plus peripheral blood, were taken from alopecia areata patients. Sorting of CD4+ and CD8+ T cells was performed on PBMCs. Study-level points and caveats: Higher clonality than in normal scalp was seen in lesional scalp, especially alopecia totalis/universalis.

This CDR3 comprises 15 residues. The ends lost 5 bases at V and 2 bases at J; junction bases unmatched: 4. Germline-derived CDR1 and CDR2 are SGHTA and FQGNSA. The chain combines TRBV7-2 with TRBJ1-4; 8 bases are shared with TRBD1. Sequencing used CD4+ T cells sorted from blood, obtained at week 0. The receptor was isolated from a human donor with alopecia areata. The CDR3 is CASSRTGLTNEKLFF. The CDR3 region has the DNA TGTGCCAGCAGCCGGACAGGGCTGACTAATGAAAAACTGTTTTTT.